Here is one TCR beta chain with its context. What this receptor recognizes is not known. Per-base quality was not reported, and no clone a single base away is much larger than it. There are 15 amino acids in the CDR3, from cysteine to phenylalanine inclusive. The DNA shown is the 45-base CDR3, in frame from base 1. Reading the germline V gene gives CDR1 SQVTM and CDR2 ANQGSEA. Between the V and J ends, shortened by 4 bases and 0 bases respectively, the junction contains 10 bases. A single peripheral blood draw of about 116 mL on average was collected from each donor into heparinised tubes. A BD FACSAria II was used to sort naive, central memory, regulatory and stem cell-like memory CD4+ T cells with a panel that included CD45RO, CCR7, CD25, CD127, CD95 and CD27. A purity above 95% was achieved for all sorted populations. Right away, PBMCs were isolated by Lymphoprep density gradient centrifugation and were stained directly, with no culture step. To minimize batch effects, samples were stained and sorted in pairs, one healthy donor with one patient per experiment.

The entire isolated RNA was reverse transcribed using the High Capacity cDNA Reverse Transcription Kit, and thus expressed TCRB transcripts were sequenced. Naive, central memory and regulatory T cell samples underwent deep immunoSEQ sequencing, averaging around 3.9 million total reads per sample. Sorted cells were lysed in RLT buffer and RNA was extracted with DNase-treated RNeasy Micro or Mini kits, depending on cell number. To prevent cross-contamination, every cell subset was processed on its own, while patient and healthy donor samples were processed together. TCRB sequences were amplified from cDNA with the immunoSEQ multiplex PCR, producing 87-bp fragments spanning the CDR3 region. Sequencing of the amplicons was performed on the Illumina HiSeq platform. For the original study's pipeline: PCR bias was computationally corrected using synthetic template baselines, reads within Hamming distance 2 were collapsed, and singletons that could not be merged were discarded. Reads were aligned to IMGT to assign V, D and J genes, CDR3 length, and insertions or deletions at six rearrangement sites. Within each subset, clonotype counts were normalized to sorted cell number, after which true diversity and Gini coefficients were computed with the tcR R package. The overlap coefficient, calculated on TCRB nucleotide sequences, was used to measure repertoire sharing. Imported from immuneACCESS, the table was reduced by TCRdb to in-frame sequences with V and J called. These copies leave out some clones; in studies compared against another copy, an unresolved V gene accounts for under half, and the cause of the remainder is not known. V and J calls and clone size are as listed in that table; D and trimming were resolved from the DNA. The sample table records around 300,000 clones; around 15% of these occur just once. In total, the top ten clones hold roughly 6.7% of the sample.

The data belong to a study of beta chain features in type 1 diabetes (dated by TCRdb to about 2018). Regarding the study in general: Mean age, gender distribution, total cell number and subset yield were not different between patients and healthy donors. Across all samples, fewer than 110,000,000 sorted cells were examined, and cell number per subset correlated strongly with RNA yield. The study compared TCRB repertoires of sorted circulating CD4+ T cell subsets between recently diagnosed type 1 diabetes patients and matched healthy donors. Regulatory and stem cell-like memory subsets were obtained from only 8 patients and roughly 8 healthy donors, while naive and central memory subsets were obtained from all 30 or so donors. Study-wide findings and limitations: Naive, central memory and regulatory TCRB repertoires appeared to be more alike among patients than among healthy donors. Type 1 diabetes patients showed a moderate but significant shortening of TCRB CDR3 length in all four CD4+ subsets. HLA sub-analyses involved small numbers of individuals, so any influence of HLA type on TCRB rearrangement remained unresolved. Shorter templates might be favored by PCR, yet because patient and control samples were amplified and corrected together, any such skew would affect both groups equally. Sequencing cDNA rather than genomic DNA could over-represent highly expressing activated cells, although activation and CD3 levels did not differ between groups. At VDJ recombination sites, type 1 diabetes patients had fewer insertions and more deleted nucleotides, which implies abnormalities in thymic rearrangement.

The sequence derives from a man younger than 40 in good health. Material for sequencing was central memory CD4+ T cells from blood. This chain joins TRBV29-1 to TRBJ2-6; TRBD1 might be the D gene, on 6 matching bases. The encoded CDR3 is CSVAGELSGANVLTF. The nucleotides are TGCAGCGTTGCAGGGGAACTCTCTGGGGCCAACGTCCTGACTTTC.